This is a list of T cell receptor beta chains from one sample in a study of blood T cell repertoires in COVID-19. Data came from immunoSEQ multiplex PCR; TCRdb stores just in-frame clones and leaves some out. The sample has 65,000 to 100,000 clones; roughly 80% are singletons. Sample: peripheral blood. These receptor sequences come from a woman over 75 with acute or convalescent COVID-19. CDR3s include the opening cysteine and the closing phenylalanine or tryptophan. The D gene is left open where the match is weak. Clone size, where shown, is once, few, many, or a class for clones that have expanded.

TRBJ1-1 NA NA TRBV10-2 TGCGCCAGCAGTTCGGTCACGAACACTGAAGCTTTCTTT CASSSVTNTEAFF
TRBJ1-2 NA NA TRBV28 TGTGCCAGCCAGTTTATAACCGGGGAGGACTATGGCTACACCTTC CASQFITGEDYGYTF
TRBJ2-2 NA many TRBV19 TGTGCCAGTAGTATTGGGGGCGCATCCGGGGAGCTGTTTTTT CASSIGGASGELFF
TRBJ2-1 TRBD1 once TRBV9 TGTGCCAGCAGCGTCACACTAGGGGGCCCATACAATGAGCAGTTCTTC CASSVTLGGPYNEQFF
TRBJ1-1 NA once TRBV27 TGTGCCAGCAGTTTATACGCAGGGTGGTCTGAAGCTTTCTTT CASSLYAGWSEAFF
TRBJ2-1 TRBD2 NA TRBV24-1 TGTGCCACCAGTGATTGGGACTATTCGCCTTCCTACAATGAGCAGTTCTTC CATSDWDYSPSYNEQFF
TRBJ2-3 NA once TRBV18 TGTGCCAGCTCACAGGGGCTAGGAGATACGCAGTATTTT CASSQGLGDTQYF
TRBJ2-5 NA NA TRBV29-1 TGCAGCGTTGAATGGCAGGCAGAGACCCAGTACTTC CSVEWQAETQYF
TRBJ2-5 TRBD1 NA TRBV7-8 TGTGCCAGCAGCCCGGGACAGGGTGCGGAGACCCAGTACTTC CASSPGQGAETQYF
TRBJ2-5 NA NA TRBV27 TGTGCCAGCAGTTTGGGGGCAGGGACCCAGTACTTC CASSLGAGTQYF
TRBJ2-1 NA NA TRBV19 TGTGCCAGTACCAATGGGAGAGCGTCCCGCAATGAGCAGTTCTTC CASTNGRASRNEQFF
TRBJ1-1 NA NA TRBV7-2 TGTGCCAGCAGCTCTTACACGACTGAAGCTTTCTTT CASSSYTTEAFF
TRBJ1-2 NA NA TRBV19 TGTGCCACTATGAGTTTGGGGCTTAACTATGGCTACACCTTC CATMSLGLNYGYTF
TRBJ2-1 TRBD1 NA TRBV12-3/TRBV12-4 TGTGCCAGCACCAGGACAGGGACGGATGAGCAGTTCTTC CASTRTGTDEQFF
TRBJ1-3 TRBD1 NA TRBV4-3 TGCGCCAGCAGCCCGGACAGGGGCGGAAACACCATATATTTT CASSPDRGGNTIYF
TRBJ1-2 NA NA TRBV11-3 TGTGCCAGCAGCTTAGTGGGTACAGGTTGCACCTTC CASSLVGTGCTF
TRBJ1-1 TRBD1 NA TRBV27 TGTGCCAGCAGCATAGGGACAGGGGGCACTGAAGCTTTCTTT CASSIGTGGTEAFF
TRBJ1-5 NA NA TRBV2 TGTGCCAGCACTCCGACAGTGAGCAATCAGCCCCAGCATTTT CASTPTVSNQPQHF
TRBJ2-5 TRBD1 few TRBV29-1 TGCAGCGTTGCTTGGACAGGGGGTGAGACCCAGTACTTC CSVAWTGGETQYF
TRBJ1-6 TRBD1 NA TRBV3-1/TRBV3-2 TGTGCCAGCAGCCCCCCAGGGGGCCATAATTCACCCCTCCACTTT CASSPPGGHNSPLHF
TRBJ1-5 TRBD1 NA TRBV2 TGTGCCAGCACCGGGACAGGGTTGGGCGCCCAGCATTTT CASTGTGLGAQHF
TRBJ1-1 TRBD1 NA TRBV19 TGTGCCAGTAGTCGACCGACAGGGGTATCGAACACTGAAGCTTTCTTT CASSRPTGVSNTEAFF
TRBJ2-1 TRBD2 NA TRBV19 TGTGCCAGCCAAGTCGGGACTAGCGGGGTCGGTGGGGCAGGCAATGAGCAGTTCTTC CASQVGTSGVGGAGNEQFF
TRBJ2-7 TRBD2 NA TRBV6-5 TGTGCCAGCAGAGGGCGGGGGGGGGACTCCTACGAGCAGTACTTC CASRGRGGDSYEQYF
TRBJ1-6 TRBD1 NA TRBV14 TGTGCCAGCAGCCAAGCACCGGGACAGGGTGGTTCACCCCTCCACTTT CASSQAPGQGGSPLHF
TRBJ2-5 TRBD1 many TRBV19 TGTGCCAGTAGTAGGGGACAGCTGGTGAGGGAGACCCAGTACTTC CASSRGQLVRETQYF
TRBJ1-2 NA NA TRBV6-2/TRBV6-3 TGTGCCAGCAGTTACCAAACAGGGTCCTATGGCTACACCTTC CASSYQTGSYGYTF
TRBJ1-3 NA NA TRBV6-5 TGTGCCAGCAATAGTGCGACAGAGCGAAACACCATATATTTT CASNSATERNTIYF
TRBJ1-2 NA NA TRBV7-9 TGTGCCAGCAGCACCCGACAGAGTAACTATGGCTACACCTTC CASSTRQSNYGYTF
TRBJ2-2 TRBD1 NA TRBV7-6 TGTGCCAGCCAGGGGGCAAGGACCGGGGAGCTGTTTTTT CASQGARTGELFF
TRBJ1-2 TRBD1 NA TRBV7-9 TGTGCCAGCAGCGCTCCGGGACAGGGGAACTATGGCTACACCTTC CASSAPGQGNYGYTF
TRBJ1-4 NA NA TRBV14 TGTGCCAGCAGCCAAGGAATCGGGGGGGGCACGACTAATGAAAAACTGTTTTTT CASSQGIGGGTTNEKLFF
TRBJ1-3 NA NA TRBV7-9 TGTGCCAGCAGTCAGGGGTCCTCTGGAAACACCATATATTTT CASSQGSSGNTIYF
TRBJ2-2 NA NA TRBV24-1 TGTGCCACCAGTGATTCTCGGGGGGCTAACGGGGAGCTGTTTTTT CATSDSRGANGELFF
TRBJ1-2 NA NA TRBV7-2 TGTGCCAGCAGCCAAGAGATGTACCAGGGTGGCTACACCTTC CASSQEMYQGGYTF
TRBJ1-4 TRBD1 NA TRBV10-3 TGTGCCATCAGTAACCGGGACAGGGAAGAGGAAAAACTGTTTTTT CAISNRDREEEKLFF
TRBJ2-7 NA NA TRBV5-1 TGCGCCAGCAGCTGGCCGGGGGACGAGCAGTACTTC CASSWPGDEQYF
TRBJ1-2 NA NA TRBV27 TGTGCCAGCAGTTCCGGGCAGGGAGGGGACTATGGCTACACCTTC CASSSGQGGDYGYTF
TRBJ2-7 TRBD1 NA TRBV14 TGTGCCAGCAGCCAGGGCAGGGGGCTCTCCTACGAGCAGTACTTC CASSQGRGLSYEQYF
TRBJ2-1 NA NA TRBV18 TGTGCCAGCTCACCAATTGAGGAGCAGTTCTTC CASSPIEEQFF
TRBJ2-7 NA NA TRBV10-1 TGCGCCAGCAGTGAAGACTCCCCGGGGCAGTACTTC CASSEDSPGQYF
TRBJ2-1 TRBD2 once TRBV6-4 TGTGCCAGCAGTGTAGCGGGGGGGCGCAATGAGCAGTTCTTC CASSVAGGRNEQFF
TRBJ2-2 NA NA TRBV2 TGTGCCAGCGGGGCTCTAGGATCCGGGGAGCTGTTTTTT CASGALGSGELFF
TRBJ2-7 TRBD2 NA TRBV3-1/TRBV3-2 TGTGCCAGCAGCCCTAGACTAGCGGGGGTTTACGAGCAGTACTTC CASSPRLAGVYEQYF
TRBJ1-3 NA NA TRBV15 TGTGCCACCAGCCCGGCGGGTGTTGCTGGAAACACCATATATTTT CATSPAGVAGNTIYF
TRBJ1-5 TRBD1 NA TRBV7-2 TGTGCCAGCAGCTCAATGTTGACAGGGCCCCAGCCCCAGCATTTT CASSSMLTGPQPQHF
TRBJ1-6 NA NA TRBV9 TGTGCCAGCAGCGTCCAGGGGAATTCACCCCTCCACTTT CASSVQGNSPLHF
TRBJ1-1 NA NA TRBV18 TGTGCCAGCTCGCCTAACCAGGGGATGAACACTGAAGCTTTCTTT CASSPNQGMNTEAFF
TRBJ2-4 NA NA TRBV7-9 TGTGCCAGCAGTGCGGGGGCTAACATTCAGTACTTC CASSAGANIQYF
TRBJ2-3 NA few TRBV5-1 TGCGCCAGCAGCTTGGGGGTGGCAGGGTCCACAGATACGCAGTATTTT CASSLGVAGSTDTQYF
TRBJ1-3 NA NA TRBV3-1/TRBV3-2 TGTGCCAGCAGCTCCCAGGGAGGAAACACCATATATTTT CASSSQGGNTIYF
TRBJ1-5 NA NA TRBV27 TGTGCCAGCAGTTTAGCGTGGGGGGGCAGGCAGAATCAGCCCCAGCATTTT CASSLAWGGRQNQPQHF